This record covers a single T cell receptor beta chain. The antigen is not known. A sort by CD45RO/CCR7/CD25/CD127/CD95/CD27 yielded CD4+ naive, central memory, regulatory and stem cell-like memory cells. The whole isolated RNA underwent reverse transcription, so sequencing captured expressed TCRB transcripts. Sequencing was performed with immunoSEQ multiplex PCR; in TCRdb, only in-frame clones are kept and a portion is missing. The profile shows about 150,000 clones, about a tenth of them singletons. This entry comes from a study of beta chain features in type 1 diabetes. In the study overall: No age, gender or cell yield differences were seen between patients and healthy donors. Findings and caveats of the study: The study found moderately but significantly shorter TCRB CDR3s in all four CD4+ subsets of Type 1 diabetes patients. PCR might pick shorter templates more often, in the same way for patients and controls. Lower insertion and higher deletion counts appeared at VDJ junctions in type 1 diabetes patients.

CDR3 length: 13 residues. Germline V gives CDR1 MNHEY, CDR2 SMNVEV (reference sequence). Trimming left V 0 bases short and J 3 bases short, with 5 bases between. This chain connects TRBV27 to TRBJ1-2; D is unclear. The sequence was obtained from a young man with type 1 diabetes. The sample consisted of central memory CD4+ T cells from blood. The CDR3 region has the DNA TGTGCCAGCAGTTTATCGGAGTACTATGGCTACACCTTC. Its protein is CASSLSEYYGYTF.